What follows are 24 T cell receptor beta chains derived from one specimen sequenced in a study of immune characteristics of hereditary and idiopathic chronic pancreatitis. Library method: the immunoSEQ multiplex PCR assay. What TCRdb holds here is the immuneACCESS table cut down to in-frame rearrangements. Part of the clones is not present; checked against another copy, under half of the missing clones reflect an unresolved V gene, and the others are unexplained. This sample comprises just under 6,000 clones, around 75% of them detected only once. The ten largest clones capture 6.5% to 8% of the sample. Pancreas tissue with chronic pancreatitis was obtained from patients having total pancreatectomy with islet autotransplantation (TPIAT). Sample: pancreas tissue with hereditary chronic pancreatitis. The source of these receptors is a human donor with chronic pancreatitis.

The V gene is TRBV28, the J gene TRBJ1-1, with TRBD1 matching over 8 bases. CDR1 is MDHEN, CDR2 SYDVKM, per germline. V shed 4 bases and J 6 bases; nucleotides not matched to a gene: 16. This CDR3 comprises 17 residues. The CDR3 DNA reads as TGTGCCAGCAGTTATGGTTTCGGGGGGACAGGTGAGGCTGAAGCTTTCTTT. Its translation: CASSYGFGGTGEAEAFF.

The V call is TRBV2, the J call TRBJ1-5, with D perhaps matching TRBD1 (5 bases). This CDR3 has 13 amino acids. Trimming took 5 bases from V and 6 from J, leaving 11 bases between them. Germline CDR1 is SNHLY and CDR2 is FYNNEI. CDR3 sequence reads: CASSKGEGQPQHF. DNA of the CDR3: TGTGCCAGCAGTAAAGGGGAAGGTCAGCCCCAGCATTTT. Looking up the rest from reference TRBV2 and TRBJ1-5 gives the full variable domain: EPEVTQTPSHQVTQMGQEVILRCVPISNHLYFYWYRQILGQKVEFLVSFYNNEISEKSEIFDDQFSVERPDGSNFTLKIRSTKLEDSAMYFCASSKGEGQPQHFGDGTRLSIL.

This clone was counted a few times. This sample also contains other DNA sequences that code for the same CDR3. The chain is built from TRBV3-1 (or the pseudogene TRBV3-2) and TRBJ1-2; the match to TRBD1 covers 10 bases. With V trimmed by 0 bases and J by 8 bases, 3 bases remained unmatched. The CDR3 length is 14 residues. Germline loops: CDR1 LGHDT, CDR2 YNNKEL (reference sequence). The CDR3 nucleotides read TGTGCCAGCAGCCAAGAAAGGGACAGGGGCGGCTACACCTTC. It yields the protein CASSQERDRGGYTF.

This chain connects TRBV12-3 or TRBV12-4 to TRBJ2-7; tentatively, D is TRBD1 (6 bases). The germline V and J ends were trimmed by 5 bases and 5 bases, with 10 bases remaining between them. This CDR3 is built from 12 residues. The CDR3 nucleotides are TGTGCCAGCAGTAGGACAGTCCACGAGCAGTACTTC. It yields the protein CASSRTVHEQYF.

As DNA, the CDR3 is TGTGCCAGCAGCGGACTAGCGGGGGCCTACAATGAGCAGTTCTTC. Protein product: CASSGLAGAYNEQFF. The J gene is TRBJ2-1, the V gene TRBV6-4, with TRBD2 matching 13 bases. Trimming took 6 bases from V and 2 from J; bases not matched to a gene: 1. CDR3 length: 15 amino acids. The germline V gene has CDR1 MRHNA and CDR2 SNTAGT.

The chain combines TRBV9 with TRBJ2-1; 8 bases are a match to TRBD2. The germline V gene encodes CDR1 SGDLS and CDR2 YYNGEE. V shed 3 bases, J shed 1 base, and the junction held 6 bases outside the gene matches. The CDR3 is 16 amino acids. The CDR3 nucleotides are TGTGCCAGCAGCGCCGGGGGGGTCCTATCCTACAATGAGCAGTTCTTC. It encodes CASSAGGVLSYNEQFF.

The chain is built from TRBV5-5 and TRBJ1-3; D is uncertain. The V end was cut by 3 bases, the J end by 4 bases, with 17 bases between. CDR1 is SGHKS, CDR2 YYEKEE, per germline (reference sequence). The CDR3 totals 16 residues. CDR3 nucleotide sequence: TGTGCCAGCAGCTATGGACCGCCAACTTGGGGAAACACCATATATTTT. This encodes CASSYGPPTWGNTIYF.

The V gene is TRBV7-2, the J gene TRBJ1-4; D may be TRBD1 (5 bases). The germline V gene encodes CDR1 SGHTA and CDR2 FQGNSA. This CDR3 has 15 amino acids. V lost 1 base, J lost 3 bases, and 9 bases lay in between. CDR3 DNA sequence: TGTGCCAGCAGCTTAGGGGTGGGACCTAATGAAAAACTGTTTTTT. This gives the protein CASSLGVGPNEKLFF.

Worth noting for this clone: At one end the junction does not follow the germline gene, possibly because of a read error. The J gene is TRBJ2-1, the V gene TRBV11-2, with 9 bases identical to TRBD2. Germline lookup yields CDR1 SGHAT and CDR2 FQNNGV. The CDR3 extends over 19 amino acids. The CDR3 loop is CASSSDDRELAGPRGEQFF. CDR3 sequence (DNA): TGTGCCAGCAGCTCCGACGACAGGGAACTAGCGGGTCCCAGAGGGGAGCAATTCTTC.

This clone appeared a single time. J is TRBJ2-2 and V is TRBV24-1; 7 bases map to TRBD1. This CDR3 is 15 amino acids long. CDR1 and CDR2 from the germline V gene are KGHDR and SFDVKD. The V segment lost 0 bases and the J segment 3 bases; nucleotides outside the gene matches: 0. This CDR3 reads CATSDLDRDTGELFF. In DNA, the CDR3 is TGTGCCACCAGTGATTTGGACAGGGACACCGGGGAGCTGTTTTTT.

This chain links TRBV4-1 with TRBJ2-2; 8 nucleotides agree with TRBD1. The germline CDR1 and CDR2 sequences are MGHRA and YSYEKL. This CDR3 comprises 16 residues. Trimming took 4 bases from V and 4 from J; bases not matched to a gene: 8. In nucleotides, the CDR3 is TGCGCCAGCAGCCGGGAGACAGGGGTGAGCACCGGGGAGCTGTTTTTT. As protein: CASSRETGVSTGELFF.

This clone has only a few counts. The CDR3 is CASRKTGTGDTGELFF. Written as DNA, the CDR3 is TGTGCCAGCAGAAAAACCGGGACAGGGGACACCGGGGAGCTGTTTTTT. This rearrangement joins TRBV2 to TRBJ2-2, with 10 nucleotides matching TRBD1. V trimming: 6 bases; J trimming: 3 bases; junction bases outside the gene matches: 7. Per the germline V gene, CDR1 is SNHLY and CDR2 is FYNNEI. The CDR3 covers 16 residues.

For this clone: This sample also contains other DNA sequences that code for the same CDR3. V is TRBV4-3 and J is TRBJ1-2; no reliable D call. With 0 bases removed from V and 7 bases from J, the gap between germline ends came to 18 bases. CDR1 is LGHNA and CDR2 is YSLEER in the germline V gene. This CDR3 comprises 16 residues. The chain's CDR3 is CASSQDLGGEKAGYTF. CDR3 nucleotides: TGCGCCAGCAGCCAAGATTTAGGCGGAGAAAAGGCTGGCTACACCTTC.

This clone showed up just a few times. This chain connects TRBV6-5 to TRBJ2-5; perhaps D is TRBD1 or TRBD2 (5 bases each). The V end lost 11 bases, the J end lost 4 bases, and 20 bases lay between the germline ends. The CDR3 is 14 amino acids. Germline lookup yields CDR1 MNHEY and CDR2 SVGAGI. The CDR3 bases are TGTGCCTCCCAAACCAGGGTGGGGAGAGAGACCCAGTACTTC. Its translation: CASQTRVGRETQYF.

This clone was counted only a few times. This rearrangement joins TRBV18 to TRBJ2-5; 7 nucleotides match TRBD1. Germline-derived CDR1 and CDR2 are KGHSH and LQKENI. This CDR3 is built from 14 residues. Losses at the gene ends were 1 base for V and 3 bases for J; bases not matched to a gene: 2. CDR3 region: CASSPLTGEETQYF. The CDR3, as DNA: TGTGCCAGCTCACCACTTACAGGGGAAGAGACCCAGTACTTC.

This rearrangement joins TRBV10-2 to TRBJ2-5; 10 positions match TRBD2. Germline loops: CDR1 WSHSY, CDR2 SAAADI. The length of the CDR3 is 15 residues. V trimming: 4 bases; J trimming: 5 bases; junction bases outside the gene matches: 7. CDR3 loop: CASSASGGARETQYF. CDR3 DNA: TGCGCCAGCAGTGCCAGCGGGGGGGCCAGGGAGACCCAGTACTTC.

On this clone: A junction boundary mismatches the germline segment, possibly from a read error. The V call is TRBV7-9, the J call TRBJ2-3, with D perhaps matching TRBD1 (5 bases). The CDR3 runs to 15 residues. The germline V gene encodes CDR1 SEHNR and CDR2 FQNEAQ (reference sequence). The CDR3 coding sequence is TGTGCCAGCAGCTTATTGGGCGACAGCACGGATACGCAGTATTTT. This codes for CASSLLGDSTDTQYF.

The rearrangement joins TRBV5-4 to TRBJ1-2; 8 bases are a match to TRBD1. Per germline, CDR1 SGHNT and CDR2 YYREEE (reference sequence). This CDR3 has 13 residues. Trimming took 7 bases from V and 6 from J; bases not matched to a gene: 8. The CDR3 sequence is CASGMGQEDGYTF. In DNA form, the CDR3 reads TGTGCCAGCGGAATGGGACAGGAAGATGGCTACACCTTC.

This clone has a handful of counts. The V gene is TRBV5-1, the J gene TRBJ1-1; D is ambiguous. CDR1 and CDR2 (germline): SGHRS, YFSETQ. Deletions cut 0 bases from V and 8 bases from J, with 5 bases between. The CDR3 covers 11 residues. CDR3 coding DNA: TGCGCCAGCAGCTTGGAGAGGGAAGCTTTCTTT. Translating gives CASSLEREAFF.

The chain couples TRBV5-1 to TRBJ2-5; 9 bases are shared with TRBD2. V was pared by 4 bases and J by 4 bases, with 11 bases of the junction left unmatched. There are 16 residues in the CDR3. The germline V gene encodes CDR1 SGHRS and CDR2 YFSETQ. This CDR3 reads CASSEGTSWFGETQYF. CDR3 sequence (DNA): TGCGCCAGCAGCGAGGGGACTAGCTGGTTTGGAGAGACCCAGTACTTC.

This clone was picked up a small number of times. The J gene is TRBJ1-1, the V gene TRBV18; D not resolved. V lost 3 bases and J lost 1, with 6 bases in between. Germline V lookup: CDR1 KGHSH, CDR2 LQKENI. This CDR3 spans 13 amino acids. The CDR3 DNA reads as TGTGCCAGCTCACCCGGGAGGAACACTGAAGCTTTCTTT. It codes for CASSPGRNTEAFF.

The chain carries TRBV27 and TRBJ2-3; D unclear. The germline V gene has CDR1 MNHEY and CDR2 SMNVEV (reference sequence). The ends were cut back, 8 bases at V and 1 base at J, with 13 bases in the middle. The CDR3 spans 14 residues. CDR3 protein: CASGRLAGTDTQYF. The CDR3 region has the DNA TGTGCCAGCGGAAGATTAGCTGGCACAGATACGCAGTATTTT.

This clone turned up a few times. This chain connects TRBV6-1 to TRBJ1-3, with D tentatively TRBD1 (5 bases). The CDR3 runs 15 residues. V was trimmed by 0 bases and J by 4 bases, leaving 10 bases between them. Germline loops: CDR1 MNHNS, CDR2 SASEGT. CDR3 amino acids: CASSEALGGGNTIYF. CDR3 coding DNA: TGTGCCAGCAGTGAAGCGCTTGGGGGAGGAAACACCATATATTTT.

This chain links TRBV6-6 with TRBJ1-1; no clear D gene. CDR3 length: 12 residues. Germline loops: CDR1 MNHNY, CDR2 SVGAGI (reference sequence). The V gene lost 7 bases and the J gene lost 4 bases, with 10 bases spanning the gap. CDR3 amino acids: CASTLAGTEAFF. The DNA for the CDR3 is TGTGCCAGCACCCTGGCTGGCACTGAAGCTTTCTTT.